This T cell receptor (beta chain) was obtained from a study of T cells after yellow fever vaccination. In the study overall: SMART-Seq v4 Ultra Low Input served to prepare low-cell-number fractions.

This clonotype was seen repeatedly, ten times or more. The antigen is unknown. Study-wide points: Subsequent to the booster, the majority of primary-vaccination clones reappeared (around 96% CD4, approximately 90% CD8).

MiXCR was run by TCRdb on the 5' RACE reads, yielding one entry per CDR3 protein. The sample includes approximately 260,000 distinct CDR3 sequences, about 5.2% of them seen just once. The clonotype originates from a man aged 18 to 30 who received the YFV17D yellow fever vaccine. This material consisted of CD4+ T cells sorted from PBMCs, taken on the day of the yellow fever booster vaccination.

The CDR3 sequence: CASSLRGVFTDTQYF. The CDR3 region has the DNA TGTGCCAGCAGCTTAAGAGGGGTTTTCACAGATACGCAGTATTTT. This chain joins TRBV5-6 and TRBJ2-3, with D perhaps TRBD1 or TRBD2 (5 bases each). V lost 2 bases to trimming and J lost 2 bases, with 12 bases between them. Germline lookup yields CDR1 SGHDT and CDR2 YYEEEE. CDR3 length: 15 residues. The full variable domain, its missing parts supplied by reference TRBV5-6 and TRBJ2-3, is DAGVTQSPTHLIKTRGQQVTLRCSPKSGHDTVSWYQQALGQGPQFIFQYYEEEERQRGNFPDRFSGHQFPNYSSELNVNALLLGDSALYLCASSLRGVFTDTQYFGPGTRLTVL.